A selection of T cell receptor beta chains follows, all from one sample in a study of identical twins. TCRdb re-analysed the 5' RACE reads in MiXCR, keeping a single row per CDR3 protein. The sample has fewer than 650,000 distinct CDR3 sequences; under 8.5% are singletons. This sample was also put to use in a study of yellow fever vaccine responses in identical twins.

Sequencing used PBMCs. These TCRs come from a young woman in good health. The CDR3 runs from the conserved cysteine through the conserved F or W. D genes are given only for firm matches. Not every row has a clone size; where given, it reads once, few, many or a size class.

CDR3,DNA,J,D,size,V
CASGGGPQPQHF,TGTGCCAGCGGGGGGGGCCCTCAGCCCCAGCATTTT,TRBJ1-5,NA,NA,TRBV10-3
CATSRRRGGTSETQYF,TGTGCCACCAGCAGACGGAGGGGGGGCACGTCCGAGACCCAGTACTTC,TRBJ2-5,NA,NA,TRBV15
CSAQKGVEEKLFF,TGCAGTGCCCAGAAAGGCGTAGAGGAAAAACTGTTTTTT,TRBJ1-4,NA,NA,TRBV20-1
CAISRGRTGKAEQYF,TGTGCCATCAGTCGGGGGAGGACAGGGAAGGCAGAGCAGTACTTC,TRBJ2-7,TRBD1,few,TRBV10-3
CATSPTPGQSLNTDTQYF,TGTGCCACCAGCCCAACCCCCGGACAGTCCCTCAACACAGATACGCAGTATTTT,TRBJ2-3,NA,few,TRBV15
CSARAPPNYGYTF,TGCAGTGCTAGAGCTCCACCGAACTATGGCTACACCTTC,TRBJ1-2,NA,many,TRBV20-1
CSANRDYRDNEQFF,TGCAGTGCTAACCGGGACTACAGAGACAATGAGCAGTTCTTC,TRBJ2-1,TRBD2,few,TRBV20-1
CASSLVQGASSYNEQFF,TGTGCCAGCAGTTTAGTACAGGGGGCTAGCTCCTACAATGAGCAGTTCTTC,TRBJ2-1,TRBD1,NA,TRBV28
CASSPQSDEKLFF,TGTGCCAGCAGCCCCCAAAGTGATGAAAAACTGTTTTTT,TRBJ1-4,NA,many,TRBV7-9
CASSGVRGSDEQFF,TGTGCCAGCAGTGGCGTCAGGGGAAGCGATGAGCAGTTCTTC,TRBJ2-1,NA,NA,TRBV6-1
CASSLSGYRTEAFF,TGTGCCAGCAGCTTGTCAGGTTATCGCACTGAAGCTTTCTTT,TRBJ1-1,NA,many,TRBV7-9
CATSDLSSYEQYF,TGTGCCACCAGTGACCTGAGCTCCTACGAGCAGTACTTC,TRBJ2-7,NA,NA,TRBV24-1
CSVYPPGAFNEKLFF,TGCAGCGTATACCCACCCGGGGCGTTTAATGAAAAACTGTTTTTT,TRBJ1-4,NA,NA,TRBV29-1
CASSTTGLTYNEQFF,TGTGCCAGCAGTACCACGGGACTGACCTACAATGAGCAGTTCTTC,TRBJ2-1,NA,many,TRBV7-3
CASSLSRNYGYTF,TGTGCCAGCAGTTTATCAAGGAACTATGGCTACACCTTC,TRBJ1-2,NA,few,TRBV27
CASSPRPVGQGSSEQFF,TGTGCCAGCAGCCCCCGGCCGGTGGGACAGGGGAGCAGCGAGCAGTTCTTC,TRBJ2-1,TRBD1,NA,TRBV13
CASSPLIADEQFF,TGTGCCAGCAGTCCTCTTATAGCCGATGAGCAGTTCTTC,TRBJ2-1,NA,NA,TRBV12-3/TRBV12-4
CSGRTAYEQYF,TGCAGCGGTAGGACAGCCTACGAGCAGTACTTC,TRBJ2-7,NA,many,TRBV29-1
CASSTLSSFGTDTQYF,TGCGCCAGCAGCACCTTATCTAGCTTCGGCACAGATACGCAGTATTTT,TRBJ2-3,NA,many,TRBV5-1
CSVEAFFWDRGRRGDTQYF,TGCAGCGTTGAAGCTTTTTTTTGGGACAGGGGGCGCCGTGGAGATACGCAGTATTTT,TRBJ2-3,TRBD1,few,TRBV29-1
CASSSPPRNTNYGYTF,TGTGCCAGCAGCTCGCCCCCGAGGAACACTAACTATGGCTACACCTTC,TRBJ1-2,NA,NA,TRBV7-9
CASSLAGKGAEAFF,TGTGCCAGCAGCTTAGCAGGGAAGGGAGCTGAAGCTTTCTTT,TRBJ1-1,NA,few,TRBV7-2
CASSFSASSYNEQFF,TGTGCCAGCAGTTTTAGCGCGAGCTCCTACAATGAGCAGTTCTTC,TRBJ2-1,NA,many,TRBV12-3/TRBV12-4
CAISEYGESTDTQYF,TGTGCCATCAGTGAGTACGGGGAGAGCACAGATACGCAGTATTTT,TRBJ2-3,NA,NA,TRBV10-3
CASSSPGGVLYGYTF,TGTGCCAGCAGCTCCCCTGGCGGGGTCCTCTATGGCTACACCTTC,TRBJ1-2,NA,NA,TRBV5-5
CASSPPQTSRENYEQYF,TGCGCCAGCAGTCCACCTCAGACTAGCAGAGAAAACTACGAGCAGTACTTC,TRBJ2-7,TRBD2,few,TRBV5-1
CASRPSNTGELFF,TGTGCCAGCAGGCCGTCGAACACCGGGGAGCTGTTTTTT,TRBJ2-2,NA,NA,TRBV7-2
CASSLKTGYSTGELFF,TGTGCCAGCAGCTTAAAGACAGGGTACAGCACCGGGGAGCTGTTTTTT,TRBJ2-2,TRBD1,few,TRBV7-8
CASSPPARNAGTQYF,TGTGCCAGCTCACCACCGGCTCGGAACGCCGGTACGCAGTATTTT,TRBJ2-3,NA,NA,TRBV18